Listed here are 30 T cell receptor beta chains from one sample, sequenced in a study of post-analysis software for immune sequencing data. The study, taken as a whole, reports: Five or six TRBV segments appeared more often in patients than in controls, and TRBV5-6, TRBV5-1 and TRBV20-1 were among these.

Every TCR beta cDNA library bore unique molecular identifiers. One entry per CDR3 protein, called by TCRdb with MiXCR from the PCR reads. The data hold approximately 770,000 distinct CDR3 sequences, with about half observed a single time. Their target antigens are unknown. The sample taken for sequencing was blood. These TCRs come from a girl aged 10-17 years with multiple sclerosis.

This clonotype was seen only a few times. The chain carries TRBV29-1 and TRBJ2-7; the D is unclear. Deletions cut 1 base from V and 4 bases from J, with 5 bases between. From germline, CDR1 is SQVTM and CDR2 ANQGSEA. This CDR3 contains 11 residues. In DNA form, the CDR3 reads TGCAGCGTTGAAGGGAATTACGAGCAGTACTTC. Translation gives CSVEGNYEQYF.

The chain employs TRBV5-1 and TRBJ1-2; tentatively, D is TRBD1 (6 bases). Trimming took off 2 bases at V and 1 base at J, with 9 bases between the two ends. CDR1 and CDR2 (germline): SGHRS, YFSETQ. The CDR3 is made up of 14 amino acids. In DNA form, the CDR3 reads TGCGCCAGCAGCTTCGGGGACAATAACTATGGCTACACCTTC. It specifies CASSFGDNNYGYTF. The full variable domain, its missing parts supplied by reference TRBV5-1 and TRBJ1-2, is KAGVTQTPRYLIKTRGQQVTLSCSPISGHRSVSWYQQTPGQGLQFLFEYFSETQRNKGNFPGRFSGRQFSNSRSEMNVSTLELGDSALYLCASSFGDNNYGYTFGSGTRLTVV.

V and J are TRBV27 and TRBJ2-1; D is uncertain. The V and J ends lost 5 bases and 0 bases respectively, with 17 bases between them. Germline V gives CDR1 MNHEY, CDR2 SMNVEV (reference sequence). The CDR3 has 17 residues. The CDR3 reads CASSSLSSRSSYNEQFF. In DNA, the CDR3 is TGTGCCAGCAGTAGTCTGAGTAGTAGAAGCTCCTACAATGAGCAGTTCTTC.

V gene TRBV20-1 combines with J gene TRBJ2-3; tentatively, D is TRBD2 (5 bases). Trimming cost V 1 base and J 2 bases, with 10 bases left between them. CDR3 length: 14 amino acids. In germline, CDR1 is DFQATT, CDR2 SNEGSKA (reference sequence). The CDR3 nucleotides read TGCAGTGCTAGAGGAGGGCAGTACACAGATACGCAGTATTTT. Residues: CSARGGQYTDTQYF.

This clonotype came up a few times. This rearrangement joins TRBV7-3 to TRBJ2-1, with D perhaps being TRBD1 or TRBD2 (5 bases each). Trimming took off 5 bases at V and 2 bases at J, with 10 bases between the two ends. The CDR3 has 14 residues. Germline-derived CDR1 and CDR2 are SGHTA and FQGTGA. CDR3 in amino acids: CASSASGPYNEQFF. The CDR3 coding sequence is TGTGCCAGCAGCGCCTCGGGACCCTACAATGAGCAGTTCTTC.

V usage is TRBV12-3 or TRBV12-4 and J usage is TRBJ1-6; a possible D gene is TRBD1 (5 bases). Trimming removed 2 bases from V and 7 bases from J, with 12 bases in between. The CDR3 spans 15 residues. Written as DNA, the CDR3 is TGTGCCAGCAGTTTATGGCAGGGAGCGAATTCACCCCTCCACTTT. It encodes CASSLWQGANSPLHF.

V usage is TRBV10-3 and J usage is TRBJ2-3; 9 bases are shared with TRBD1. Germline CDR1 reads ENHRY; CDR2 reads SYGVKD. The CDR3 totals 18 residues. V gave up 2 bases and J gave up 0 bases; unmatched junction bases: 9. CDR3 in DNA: TGTGCCATCAGTGAGACGGACAGGGGCCTCCCTAGCACAGATACGCAGTATTTT. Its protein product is CAISETDRGLPSTDTQYF.

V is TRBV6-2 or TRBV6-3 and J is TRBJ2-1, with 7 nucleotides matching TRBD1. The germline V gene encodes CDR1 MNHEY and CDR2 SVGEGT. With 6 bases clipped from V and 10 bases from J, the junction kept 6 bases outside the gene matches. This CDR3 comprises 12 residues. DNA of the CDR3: TGTGCCAGCAGCGTAGAGGGGGCAGAGCAGTTCTTC. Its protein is CASSVEGAEQFF.

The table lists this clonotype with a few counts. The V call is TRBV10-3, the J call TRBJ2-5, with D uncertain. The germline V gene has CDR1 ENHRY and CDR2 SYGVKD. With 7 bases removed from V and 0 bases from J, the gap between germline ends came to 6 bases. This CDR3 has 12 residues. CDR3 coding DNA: TGTGCCATCAAATCGGACCAAGAGACCCAGTACTTC. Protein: CAIKSDQETQYF.

The CDR3 DNA follows: TGCGCCAGCAGCCAAGATCCGGAGGCGGAGTGGCAGTTCTTC. It is translated as CASSQDPEAEWQFF. The V call is TRBV4-1, the J call TRBJ2-1, with D maybe TRBD2 (5 bases). Germline loops: CDR1 MGHRA, CDR2 YSYEKL. Trimming removed 0 bases from V and 12 bases from J, with 15 bases in between. CDR3 size: 14 residues.

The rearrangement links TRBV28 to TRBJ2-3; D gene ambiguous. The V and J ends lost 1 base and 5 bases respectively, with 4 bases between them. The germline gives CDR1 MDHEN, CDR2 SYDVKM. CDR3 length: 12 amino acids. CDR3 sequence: CASSLYVDTQYF. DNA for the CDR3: TGTGCCAGCAGTTTATATGTAGATACGCAGTATTTT.

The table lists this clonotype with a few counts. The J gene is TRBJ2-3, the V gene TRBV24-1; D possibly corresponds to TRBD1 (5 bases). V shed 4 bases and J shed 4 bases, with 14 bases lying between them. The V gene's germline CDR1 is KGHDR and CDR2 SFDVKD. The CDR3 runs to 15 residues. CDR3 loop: CATSDRAAIPDTQYF. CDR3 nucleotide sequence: TGTGCCACCAGTGACAGGGCAGCGATTCCAGATACGCAGTATTTT.

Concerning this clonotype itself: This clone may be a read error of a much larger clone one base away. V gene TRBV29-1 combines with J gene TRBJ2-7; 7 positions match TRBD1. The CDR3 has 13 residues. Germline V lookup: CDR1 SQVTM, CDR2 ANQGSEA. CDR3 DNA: TGCAACGTTGGTGGACAGGAATACTACGAGCAGTACTTC. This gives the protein CNVGGQEYYEQYF.

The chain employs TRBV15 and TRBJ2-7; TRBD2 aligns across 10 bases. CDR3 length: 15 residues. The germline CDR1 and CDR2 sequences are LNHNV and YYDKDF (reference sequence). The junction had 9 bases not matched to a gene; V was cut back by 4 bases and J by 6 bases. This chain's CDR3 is CATSTNGLADTEQYF. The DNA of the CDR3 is TGTGCCACCAGCACAAACGGACTAGCGGATACCGAGCAGTACTTC.

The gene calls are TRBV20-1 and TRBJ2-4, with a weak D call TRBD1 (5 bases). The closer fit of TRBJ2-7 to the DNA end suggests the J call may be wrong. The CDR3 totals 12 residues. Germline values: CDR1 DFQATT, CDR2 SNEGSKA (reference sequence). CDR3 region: CSAWQGDYEQYF. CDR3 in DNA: TGCAGTGCTTGGCAGGGCGACTACGAGCAGTACTTC.

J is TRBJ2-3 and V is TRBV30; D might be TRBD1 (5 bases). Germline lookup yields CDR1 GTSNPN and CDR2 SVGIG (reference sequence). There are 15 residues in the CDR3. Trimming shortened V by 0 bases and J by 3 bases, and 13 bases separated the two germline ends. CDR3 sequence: CAWSVEGEGTDTQYF. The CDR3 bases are TGTGCCTGGAGTGTGGAAGGGGAAGGAACAGATACGCAGTATTTT. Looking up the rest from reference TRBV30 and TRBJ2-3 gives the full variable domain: SQTIHQWPATLVQPVGSPLSLECTVEGTSNPNLYWYRQAAGRGLQLLFYSVGIGQISSEVPQNLSASRPQDRQFILSSKKLLLSDSGFYLCAWSVEGEGTDTQYFGPGTRLTVL.

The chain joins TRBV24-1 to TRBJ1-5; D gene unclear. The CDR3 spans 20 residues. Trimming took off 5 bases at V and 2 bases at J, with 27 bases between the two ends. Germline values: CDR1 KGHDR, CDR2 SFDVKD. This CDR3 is CATSVRTGGHSIGGNQPQHF. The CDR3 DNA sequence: TGTGCCACCAGTGTTAGGACGGGCGGTCACAGTATTGGCGGCAATCAGCCCCAGCATTTT.

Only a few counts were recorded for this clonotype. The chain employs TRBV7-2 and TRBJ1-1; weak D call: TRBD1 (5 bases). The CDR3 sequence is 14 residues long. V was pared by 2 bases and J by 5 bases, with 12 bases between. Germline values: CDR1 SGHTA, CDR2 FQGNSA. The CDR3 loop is CASSLIKGWTEAFF. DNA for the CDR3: TGTGCCAGCAGCTTAATAAAGGGGTGGACTGAAGCTTTCTTT.

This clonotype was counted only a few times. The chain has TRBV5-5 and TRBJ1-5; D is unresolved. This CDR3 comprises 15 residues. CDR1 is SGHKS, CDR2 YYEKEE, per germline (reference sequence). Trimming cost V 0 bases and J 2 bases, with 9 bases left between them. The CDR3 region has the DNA TGTGCCAGCAGCTTGGTAGGAGATGGCAATCAGCCCCAGCATTTT. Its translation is CASSLVGDGNQPQHF.

CDR3: CSAHLWTSGRLNEQYF. The CDR3 DNA reads TGCAGTGCTCACCTTTGGACTAGCGGGAGGTTAAATGAGCAGTACTTC. The chain recombines TRBV20-1 with TRBJ2-5, with 14 bases matching TRBD2. The germline V gene has CDR1 DFQATT and CDR2 SNEGSKA (reference sequence). V lost 5 bases to trimming and J lost 11 bases; unmatched junction nucleotides: 16. The CDR3 runs to 16 residues.

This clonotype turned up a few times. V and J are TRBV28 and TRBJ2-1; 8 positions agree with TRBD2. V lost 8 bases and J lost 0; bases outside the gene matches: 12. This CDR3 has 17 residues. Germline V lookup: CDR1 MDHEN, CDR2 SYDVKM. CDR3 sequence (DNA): TGTGCCAGCGCAGACGGGACTAGTATATCCTCCTACAATGAGCAGTTCTTC. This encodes CASADGTSISSYNEQFF.

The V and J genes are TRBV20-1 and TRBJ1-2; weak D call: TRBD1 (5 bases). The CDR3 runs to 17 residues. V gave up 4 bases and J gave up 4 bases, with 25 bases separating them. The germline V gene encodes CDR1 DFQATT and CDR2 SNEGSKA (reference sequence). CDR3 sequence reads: CSATNIPGPYTGYGYTF. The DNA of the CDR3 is TGCAGTGCTACCAACATACCGGGACCGTACACCGGCTATGGCTACACCTTC.

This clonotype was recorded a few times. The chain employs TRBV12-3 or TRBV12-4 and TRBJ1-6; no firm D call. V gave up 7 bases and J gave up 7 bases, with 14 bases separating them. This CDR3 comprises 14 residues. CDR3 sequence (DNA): TGTGCCAGCACCGCGACGCGGACGAATTCACCCCTCCACTTT. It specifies CASTATRTNSPLHF.

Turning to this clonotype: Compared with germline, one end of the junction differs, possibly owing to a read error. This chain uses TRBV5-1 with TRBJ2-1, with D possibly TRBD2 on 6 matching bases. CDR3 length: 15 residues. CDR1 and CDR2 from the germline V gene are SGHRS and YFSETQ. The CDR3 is CAGSPRLGSHNEQFF. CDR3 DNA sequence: TGCGCCGGCAGCCCGAGACTAGGGTCCCACAATGAGCAGTTCTTC.

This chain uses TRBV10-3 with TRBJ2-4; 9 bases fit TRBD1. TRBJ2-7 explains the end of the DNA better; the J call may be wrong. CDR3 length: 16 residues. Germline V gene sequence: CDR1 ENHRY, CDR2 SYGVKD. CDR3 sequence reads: CAISESGQGVTYEQYF. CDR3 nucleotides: TGTGCCATCAGTGAGTCGGGACAGGGAGTTACCTACGAGCAGTACTTC.

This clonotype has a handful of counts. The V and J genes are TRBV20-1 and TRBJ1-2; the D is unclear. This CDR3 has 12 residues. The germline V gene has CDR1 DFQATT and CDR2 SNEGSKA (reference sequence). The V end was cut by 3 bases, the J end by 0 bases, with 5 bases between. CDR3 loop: CSASLANYGYTF. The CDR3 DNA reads TGCAGTGCTAGCTTGGCTAACTATGGCTACACCTTC.

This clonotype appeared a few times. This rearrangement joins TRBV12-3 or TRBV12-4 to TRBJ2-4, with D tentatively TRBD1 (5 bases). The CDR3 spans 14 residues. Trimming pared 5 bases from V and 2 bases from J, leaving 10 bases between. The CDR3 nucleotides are TGTGCCAGCAGTCCAGGGATGCCCAAAAACATTCAGTACTTC. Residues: CASSPGMPKNIQYF.

The CDR3 DNA reads as TGTGCCATCAGTGAGTCACAACGACTAGCGGGAGGGCGAGCCTACGAGCAGTACTTC. Protein product: CAISESQRLAGGRAYEQYF. J is TRBJ2-7 and V is TRBV10-3, with 14 bases aligning to TRBD2. Germline V gene lookup returns CDR1 ENHRY and CDR2 SYGVKD. CDR3 length equals 19 residues. The V and J ends lost 0 bases and 2 bases, in that order; junction bases with no gene match: 9.

CDR3 DNA sequence: TGTGCCACCAGCAGGGTCACGAAGGGGCTTGAGCAGTTCTTC. It specifies CATSRVTKGLEQFF. The V gene is TRBV15, the J gene TRBJ2-1; D is perhaps TRBD1 (5 bases). Per germline, CDR1 LNHNV and CDR2 YYDKDF (reference sequence). There are 14 residues in the CDR3. Trimming left V 3 bases short and J 9 bases short, with 15 bases between.

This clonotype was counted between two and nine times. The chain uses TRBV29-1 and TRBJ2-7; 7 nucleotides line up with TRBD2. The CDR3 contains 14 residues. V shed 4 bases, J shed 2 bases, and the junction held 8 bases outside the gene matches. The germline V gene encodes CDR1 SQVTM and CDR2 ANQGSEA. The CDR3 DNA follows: TGCAGCGTTGGGGGGAGGGACCCCACCTACGAGCAGTACTTC. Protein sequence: CSVGGRDPTYEQYF.